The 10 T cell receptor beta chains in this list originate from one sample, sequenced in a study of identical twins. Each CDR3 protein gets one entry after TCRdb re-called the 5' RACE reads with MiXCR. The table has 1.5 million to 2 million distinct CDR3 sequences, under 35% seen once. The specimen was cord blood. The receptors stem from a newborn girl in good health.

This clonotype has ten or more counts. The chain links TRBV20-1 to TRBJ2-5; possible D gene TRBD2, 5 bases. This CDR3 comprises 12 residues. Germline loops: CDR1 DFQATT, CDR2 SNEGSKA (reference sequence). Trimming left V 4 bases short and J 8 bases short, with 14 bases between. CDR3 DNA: TGCAGTGCTACAGGACTCGCTTCAACCCAGTACTTC. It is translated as CSATGLASTQYF.

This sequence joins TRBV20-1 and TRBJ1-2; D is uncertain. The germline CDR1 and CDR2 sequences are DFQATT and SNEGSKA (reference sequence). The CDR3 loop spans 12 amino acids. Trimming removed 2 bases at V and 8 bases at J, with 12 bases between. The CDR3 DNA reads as TGCAGTGCTAGATGGCTGTTGGAGGGCTACACCTTC. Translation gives CSARWLLEGYTF.

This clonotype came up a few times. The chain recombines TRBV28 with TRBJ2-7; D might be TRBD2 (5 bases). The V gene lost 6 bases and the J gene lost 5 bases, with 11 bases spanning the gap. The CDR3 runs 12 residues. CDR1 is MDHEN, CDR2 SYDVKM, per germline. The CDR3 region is CASSPDSDEQYF. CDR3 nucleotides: TGTGCCAGCAGCCCGGACTCGGACGAGCAGTACTTC.

CDR3 DNA sequence: TGTGCCAGCAGTGAATTCGGGACAGGGAATTCACCCCTCCACTTT. Translation: CASSEFGTGNSPLHF. The genes are TRBV25-1 and TRBJ1-6; 9 bases are shared with TRBD1. Losses at the gene ends were 1 base for V and 7 bases for J; bases not matched to a gene: 2. The CDR3 sequence is 15 residues long. Germline lookup yields CDR1 MGHDK and CDR2 SYGVNS.

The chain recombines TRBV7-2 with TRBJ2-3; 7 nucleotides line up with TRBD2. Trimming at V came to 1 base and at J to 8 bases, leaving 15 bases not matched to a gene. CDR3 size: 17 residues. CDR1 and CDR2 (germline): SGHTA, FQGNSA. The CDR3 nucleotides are TGTGCCAGCAGCTTAGATGGGGGAGCTAGCGGAGGGGCTACGCAGTATTTT. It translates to CASSLDGGASGGATQYF. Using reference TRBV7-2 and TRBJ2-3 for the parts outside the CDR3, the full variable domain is GAGVSQSPSNKVTEKGKDVELRCDPISGHTALYWYRQSLGQGLEFLIYFQGNSAPDKSGLPSDRFSAERTGGSVSTLTIQRTQQEDSAVYLCASSLDGGASGGATQYFGPGTRLTVL.

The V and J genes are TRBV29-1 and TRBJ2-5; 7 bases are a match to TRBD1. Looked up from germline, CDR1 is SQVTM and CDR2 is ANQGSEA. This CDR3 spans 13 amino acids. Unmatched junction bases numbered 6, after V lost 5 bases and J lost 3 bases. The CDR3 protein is CSVSGTAKETQYF. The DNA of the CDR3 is TGCAGCGTTTCGGGGACAGCTAAAGAGACCCAGTACTTC.

The CDR3 bases are TGCAGTGCTAGATGGGGGGCCTACAATGAGCAGTACTTC. It encodes CSARWGAYNEQYF. The V call is TRBV20-1, the J call TRBJ2-1; D is possibly TRBD1 or TRBD2 (6 bases each). The DNA end lines up better with TRBJ2-7; the J call may be wrong. This CDR3 has 13 amino acids. Germline V lookup: CDR1 DFQATT, CDR2 SNEGSKA (reference sequence).

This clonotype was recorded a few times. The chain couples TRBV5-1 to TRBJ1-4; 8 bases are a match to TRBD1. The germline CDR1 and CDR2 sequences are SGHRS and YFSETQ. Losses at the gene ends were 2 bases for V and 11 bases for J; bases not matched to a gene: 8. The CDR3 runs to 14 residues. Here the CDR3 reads CASSFRDRREKLFF. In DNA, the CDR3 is TGCGCCAGCAGCTTCCGGGACAGGAGGGAGAAACTGTTTTTT. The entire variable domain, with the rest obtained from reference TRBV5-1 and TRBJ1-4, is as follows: KAGVTQTPRYLIKTRGQQVTLSCSPISGHRSVSWYQQTPGQGLQFLFEYFSETQRNKGNFPGRFSGRQFSNSRSEMNVSTLELGDSALYLCASSFRDRREKLFFGSGTQLSVL.

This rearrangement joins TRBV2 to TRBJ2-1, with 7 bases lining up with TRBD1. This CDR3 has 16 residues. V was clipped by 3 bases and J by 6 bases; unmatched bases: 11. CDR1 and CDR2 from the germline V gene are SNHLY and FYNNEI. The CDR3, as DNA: TGTGCCAGCAGTGAGCCCCGGGACAGCATTACCAATGAGCAGTTCTTC. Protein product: CASSEPRDSITNEQFF.

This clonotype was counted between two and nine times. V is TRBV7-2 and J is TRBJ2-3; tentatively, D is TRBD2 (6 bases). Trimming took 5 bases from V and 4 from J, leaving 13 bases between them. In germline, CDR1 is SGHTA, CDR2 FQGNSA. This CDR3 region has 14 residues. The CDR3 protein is CASSGGTPPDTQYF. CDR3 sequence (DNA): TGTGCCAGCAGCGGAGGGACCCCCCCAGATACGCAGTATTTT.